This T cell receptor beta chain was sequenced during a study of cytomegalovirus exposure and HLA in healthy donors (dated by TCRdb to about 2017). In the study overall: In an earlier analysis of approximately 640 of the donors, about 260 Gb of sequence data and just under 120 million unique TCR beta sequences from about 179 million T cells were reported. Approximately 300 gigabases of sequencing data and around 80 million unique TCR sequences made up an early release that covered several hundred HLA-typed donors. Of the roughly 410 genotyped donors, more than 75% were placed in the genetic ancestry cluster associated with self-reported Caucasian donors. The study aimed to test whether cataloging public T cell receptors could reveal signatures of past pathogen exposure. Using immunosequencing, the study profiled T cell repertoires from 500 to 800 subjects and related those repertoires to cytomegalovirus serostatus. Along with the approximately 670-subject first cohort, a separate validation cohort of over a hundred different subjects was used. To predict cytomegalovirus infection status, the study brought together high-throughput TCR immunosequencing, statistical association of individual TCRs with disease status, and machine learning. A later analysis re-analyzed previously published TCR beta repertoires from 666 donors and added high-resolution HLA genotyping to study TCR occurrence patterns. The later analysis used no new phenotypic data to find candidate immune exposures, relying instead on TCR beta sequences and their occurrence across donors. An earlier analysis of several hundred of the donors applied high-throughput TCR beta sequencing to assess whether each TCR beta V gene segment acted as functional or pseudogenic. Donor age, sex, ethnicity and CMV serostatus were collected together with the repertoire data. In a later genetic analysis, genome-wide SNP genotypes for about 55% of the roughly 700 donors were used, and that subset was treated as a discovery cohort. Every discovery cohort repertoire had been produced on one sequencing platform. HLA typing included class I and class II loci at four-digit resolution. The number of typed donors differed by locus: 629-630 for A, B, C, DRB1 and DQB1; some 540 for DQA1; 600 to 610 for DPA1; and about 450 for DPB1. Roughly 5 DR-DQ haplotypes were handled as single units for association and clustering, since linkage in the cohort was strong. On average, around 240,000 unique TCR beta nucleotide sequences were sequenced per donor among 398 genotyped donors of the cohort, with 15% to 20% of those sequences being non-productive. Results and caveats for the whole study, not just this receptor: A later genetic analysis reported fewer N-insertions in productive TCRs among donors in an Asian-associated ancestry cluster than the roughly 700-donor mean. The authors suggested that the approach could potentially be generalized to other disease states and immunological phenotypes. Across donors, most TCR sequences were observed very rarely, whereas some public TCRs were present in many individuals. In an earlier analysis of around 500 of the donors, most TCR beta V segments appeared in productive rearrangements about 90% or about 30% of the time, broadly matching IMGT annotations. Roughly uniform sequencing depth across donors was assumed in presence/absence analyses, although this assumption may not hold. HLA typing was unavailable for some donors at each locus, so association tests used only the typed subset. Correlated functional status among segregating V segments might be attributable to linkage disequilibrium, but an unknown experimental factor could not be ruled out. Some IMGT-functional V segments, including TRBV6-2 and TRBV6-3, could not be told apart with the 87-base-pair reads, so those segments were excluded. Only TCR beta chains were sequenced in this cohort, and the absence of alpha or paired-chain data limited detectable features. A further reported finding was that TCR beta sequences accurately predicted the HLA-A and HLA-B alleles for most subjects in the first cohort. Most CMV-associated TCR beta chains appeared to be HLA-restricted in a later analysis, and the HLA associations seemed to be driven largely by CMV exposure. Because counts were too low, under 20 rarely observed V segments, including chromosome 9 orphons, were left out of the earlier analysis of approximately 580 of the donors. The classifier was reported to diagnose cytomegalovirus status with high specificity and sensitivity in both the original and validation cohorts. The study gave a list of 150 to 200 TCR beta chains associated with cytomegalovirus. When HLA alleles, especially DR and DQ, strongly co-occurred, attributing TCR associations to individual alleles was difficult. The sequencing pipeline was judged likely to have produced a cluster of highly shared sequence variants as a technical artifact. At a false discovery rate of 0.05, a later analysis linked approximately 18,000 TCR beta sequences to specific HLA alleles. In a later analysis, several top co-occurrence clusters were reported to appear linked to parvovirus B19, influenza, CMV and Epstein-Barr virus. A later analysis found that TCR association rates varied across HLA loci, with DRB1 alleles showing the most associated TCRs and HLA-C alleles the fewest. In vitro tests confirmed that a few of the cytomegalovirus-associated TCR beta chains recognize cytomegalovirus antigens. The only immune exposure information available for the cohort was CMV serostatus. A later analysis found that HLA-associated TCR beta chains were more clonally expanded and had lower generation probabilities than equally common non-associated chains. In a later genetic analysis, a missense DCLRE1C variant was associated with V-gene and J-gene trimming of TCR beta chains, and the association was replicated in an independent cohort.

The cohort consisted of some 730 healthy bone marrow donors. Cohort members were all nominally healthy when sampled, although unrecorded immune exposures were likely present. The donor tested CMV seronegative, placing the donor among the roughly 400 seronegative members of the cohort. A peripheral blood sample was provided by each donor, and peripheral blood mononuclear cells were used for TCR beta sequencing. The Qiagen DNeasy Blood Extraction Kit was used to extract genomic DNA from the blood cell samples. The library was prepared using the immunoSEQ multiplex PCR assay. For the multiplex PCR, a mixture combining 60 forward primers for TCR Vbeta segments and 13 reverse primers for TCR Jbeta segments was used. The CDR3 region of rearranged TCR beta genes was amplified from genomic DNA by a multiplex PCR assay. Amplified TCR beta libraries were sequenced as 87-base-pair reads on the Illumina HiSeq System. The original pipeline was this. A later analysis counted around 72 million unique TCR beta chains across the 670 or so repertoires, and some 12 million of these chains were shared by at least two donors. Raw reads were error-corrected and collapsed into unique sequences by a nearest-neighbor algorithm in which closely related sequences were merged to remove PCR and sequencing errors. To assign V, D and J gene segments, CDR3 sequences were aligned to IMGT reference sequences. Each retained sequence needed at least a six-nucleotide match to both a V gene segment and a J gene segment. Rearrangements were called productive when the CDR3 lacked stop codons and stayed in frame with V and J; all others were non-productive. CDR3 was defined according to IMGT convention as the region running from the second conserved V-encoded cysteine to the conserved J-encoded phenylalanine. The earlier analysis of about 570 of the donors excluded any sequence lacking an unambiguous match to a single V gene segment. In an earlier analysis of several hundred of the donors, V segments were called functional above 56.7% productive rearrangements and were called segregating when the between-donor standard deviation exceeded 5%. A statistical classification framework was built for diagnosing cytomegalovirus status from the catalog of TCR beta chain sequences. In a later analysis, V and J genes were assigned by comparing TCR nucleotide sequences against IMGT/GENE-DB human TR gene sequences. A later analysis assigned CDR3 sequences and most-parsimonious VDJ recombination scenarios with the TCRdist pipeline. In a later analysis, every TCR beta chain was defined by the combination of its CDR3 amino acid sequence and its V-gene family, and reads without a unique V-gene family were dropped. As a way to deal with suspected cross-contamination and a sequencing artifact, a later analysis dropped hundreds of nucleotide sequences that were highly shared and had low generation probability. A later analysis calculated a clonal expansion index for each public chain from normalized within-repertoire ranks of inferred template counts. In a later analysis, generation probabilities were computed with a VDJ recombination model fitted to out-of-frame rearrangements, and the resulting probabilities were checked against IGoR. In a later analysis, hypergeometric tests were used to score TCR-TCR, TCR-HLA and TCR-CMV co-occurrence, with a repertoire-size bias correction applied to TCR pairs. False discovery rates were estimated in a later analysis by permuting HLA or CMV assignments 20 times. In a later analysis, co-occurring TCRs were grouped using DBSCAN, and TCRdist sequence similarity was added for clustering within HLA-allele-positive subsets. For co-occurrence clustering, repertoires with fewer than 30,000 or more than 120,000 public chains were excluded, along with 5 or 6 repertoires with anomalous nucleotide sharing. The immuneACCESS repertoire file appears here via TCRdb, limited to in-frame rearrangements. These files lack a portion of the clones; in checked studies, under half of the deficit traces to unresolved V genes, and the cause of the others is not known. V, J and clone size were drawn from that table, and D and trimming were deduced from the DNA. The sample table on file contains approximately 110,000 clones. The ten biggest clones cover under 1.3% of the sample.

From the cysteine up to the phenylalanine, the CDR3 has a length of 16 residues. Only the CDR3 region is kept as DNA, spanning 48 bases read in frame from base 1. The germline V gene yields SGHVS for CDR1 and FQNEAQ for CDR2. The germline V and J ends show losses of 3 bases and 1 base respectively, and no gene match explains 5 bases of the junction. Worth noting for this clone: The clone's antigen remains unknown.

The receptor was isolated from a young man in good health and CMV-seronegative. This chain is built from TRBV7-8 and TRBJ2-1; 8 nucleotides in the junction match TRBD2. Sequencing was performed on PBMCs. The DNA sequence is given as TGTGCCAGCAGCTTTAGTACGGGGGGGTCCTACAATGAGCAGTTCTTC. This translates into CASSFSTGGSYNEQFF.